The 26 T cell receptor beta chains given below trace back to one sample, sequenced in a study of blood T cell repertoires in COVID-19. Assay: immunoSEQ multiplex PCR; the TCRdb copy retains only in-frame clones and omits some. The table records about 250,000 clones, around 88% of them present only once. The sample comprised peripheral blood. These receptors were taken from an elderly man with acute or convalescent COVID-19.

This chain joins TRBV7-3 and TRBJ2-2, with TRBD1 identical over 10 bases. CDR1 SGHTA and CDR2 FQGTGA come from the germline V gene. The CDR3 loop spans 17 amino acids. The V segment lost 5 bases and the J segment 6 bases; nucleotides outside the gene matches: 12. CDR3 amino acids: CASSPQIRDRGSGELFF. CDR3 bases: TGTGCCAGCAGCCCCCAAATCCGGGACAGGGGTTCCGGGGAGCTGTTTTTT.

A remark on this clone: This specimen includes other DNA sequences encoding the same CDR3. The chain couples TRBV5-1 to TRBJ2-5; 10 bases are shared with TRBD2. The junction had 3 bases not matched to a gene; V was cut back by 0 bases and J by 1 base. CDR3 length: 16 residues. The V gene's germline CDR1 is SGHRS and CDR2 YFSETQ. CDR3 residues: CASSLGPSGGQETQYF. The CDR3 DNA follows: TGCGCCAGCAGCTTGGGTCCTAGCGGGGGCCAAGAGACCCAGTACTTC.

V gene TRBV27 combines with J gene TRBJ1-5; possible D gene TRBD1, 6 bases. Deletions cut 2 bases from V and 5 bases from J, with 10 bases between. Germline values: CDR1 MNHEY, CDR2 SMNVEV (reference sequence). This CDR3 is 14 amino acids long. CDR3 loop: CASSLRGAYQPQHF. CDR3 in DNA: TGTGCCAGCAGTTTACGGGGGGCATATCAGCCCCAGCATTTT.

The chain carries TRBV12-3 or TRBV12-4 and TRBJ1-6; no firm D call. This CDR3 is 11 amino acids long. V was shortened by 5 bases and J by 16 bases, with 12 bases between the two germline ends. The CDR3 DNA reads TGTGCCAGCAGTGCGGTCCGGGGTCTCCACTTT. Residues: CASSAVRGLHF.

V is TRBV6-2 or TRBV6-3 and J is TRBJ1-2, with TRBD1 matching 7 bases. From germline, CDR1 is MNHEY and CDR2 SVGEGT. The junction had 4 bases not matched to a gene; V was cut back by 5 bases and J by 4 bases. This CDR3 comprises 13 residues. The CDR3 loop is CASSARQGYGYTF. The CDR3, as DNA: TGTGCCAGCAGTGCCCGACAGGGCTATGGCTACACCTTC.

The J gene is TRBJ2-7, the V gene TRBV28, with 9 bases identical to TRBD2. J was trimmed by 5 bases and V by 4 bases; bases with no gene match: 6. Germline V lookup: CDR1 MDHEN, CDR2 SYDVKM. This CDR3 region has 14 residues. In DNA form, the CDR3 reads TGTGCCAGCAGTTCGGCGGGAGGGAAGAACGAGCAGTACTTC. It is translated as CASSSAGGKNEQYF.

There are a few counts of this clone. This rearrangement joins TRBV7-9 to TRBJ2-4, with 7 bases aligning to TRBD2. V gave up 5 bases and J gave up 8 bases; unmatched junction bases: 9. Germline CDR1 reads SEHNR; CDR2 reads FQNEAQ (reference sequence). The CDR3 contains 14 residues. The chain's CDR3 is CASSIGLGRDIQYF. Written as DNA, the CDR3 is TGTGCCAGCAGCATTGGACTAGGAAGGGACATTCAGTACTTC.

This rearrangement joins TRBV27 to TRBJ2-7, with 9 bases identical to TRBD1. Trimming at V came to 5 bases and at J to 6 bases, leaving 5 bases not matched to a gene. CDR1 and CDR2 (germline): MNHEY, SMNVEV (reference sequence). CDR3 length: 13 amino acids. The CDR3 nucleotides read TGTGCCAGCAGTAGAGGGACAGGGAGCGAGCAGTACTTC. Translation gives CASSRGTGSEQYF.

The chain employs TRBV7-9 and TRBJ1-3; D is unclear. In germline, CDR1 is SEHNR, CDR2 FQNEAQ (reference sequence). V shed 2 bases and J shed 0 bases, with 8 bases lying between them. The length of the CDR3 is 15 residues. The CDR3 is CASSLSWSSGNTIYF. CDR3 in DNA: TGTGCCAGCAGCTTAAGTTGGAGCTCTGGAAACACCATATATTTT.

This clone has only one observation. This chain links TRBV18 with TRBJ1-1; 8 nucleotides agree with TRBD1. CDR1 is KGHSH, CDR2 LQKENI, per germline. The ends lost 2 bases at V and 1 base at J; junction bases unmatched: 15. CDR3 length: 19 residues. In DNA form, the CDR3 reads TGTGCCAGCTCACCAACTCGATCGAGACAGGGGTCCACGAACACTGAAGCTTTCTTT. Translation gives CASSPTRSRQGSTNTEAFF.

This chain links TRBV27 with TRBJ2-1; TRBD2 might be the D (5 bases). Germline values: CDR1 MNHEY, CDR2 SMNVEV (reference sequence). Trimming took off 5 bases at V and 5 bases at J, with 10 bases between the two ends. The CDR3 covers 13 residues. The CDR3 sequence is CASSPGLNNEQFF. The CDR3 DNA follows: TGTGCCAGCAGTCCTGGACTCAACAATGAGCAGTTCTTC.

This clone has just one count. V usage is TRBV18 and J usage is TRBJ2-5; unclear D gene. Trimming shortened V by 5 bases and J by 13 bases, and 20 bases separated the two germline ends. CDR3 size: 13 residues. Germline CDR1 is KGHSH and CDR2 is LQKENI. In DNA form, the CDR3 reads TGTGCCAGCTCAGGAATACAACTTGAGGCCGGGTACTTC. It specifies CASSGIQLEAGYF.

The CDR3 here is CASSYSLSGQGYGYTF. CDR3 coding DNA: TGTGCCAGCAGTTACTCTCTGAGTGGGCAGGGCTATGGCTACACCTTC. The rearrangement joins TRBV6-5 to TRBJ1-2; TRBD1 might be the D (5 bases). This CDR3 comprises 16 residues. Germline CDR1 is MNHEY and CDR2 is SVGAGI. Trimming removed 0 bases at V and 4 bases at J, with 15 bases between.

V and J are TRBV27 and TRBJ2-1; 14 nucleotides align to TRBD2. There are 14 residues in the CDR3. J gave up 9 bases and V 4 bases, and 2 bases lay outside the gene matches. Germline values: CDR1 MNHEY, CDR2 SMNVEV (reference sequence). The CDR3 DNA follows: TGTGCCAGCAGTTACGGGACTAGCGGGAGTGAGCAGTTCTTC. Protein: CASSYGTSGSEQFF.

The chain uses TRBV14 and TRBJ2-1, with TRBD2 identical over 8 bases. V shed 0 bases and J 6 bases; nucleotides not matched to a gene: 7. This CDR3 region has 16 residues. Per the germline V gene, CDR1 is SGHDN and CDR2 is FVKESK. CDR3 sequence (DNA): TGTGCCAGCAGCCAAGATGGATCGGGAGGGGTCAATGAGCAGTTCTTC. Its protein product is CASSQDGSGGVNEQFF. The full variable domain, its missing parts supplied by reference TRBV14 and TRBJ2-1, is EAGVTQFPSHSVIEKGQTVTLRCDPISGHDNLYWYRRVMGKEIKFLLHFVKESKQDESGMPNNRFLAERTGGTYSTLKVQPAELEDSGVYFCASSQDGSGGVNEQFFGPGTRLTVL.

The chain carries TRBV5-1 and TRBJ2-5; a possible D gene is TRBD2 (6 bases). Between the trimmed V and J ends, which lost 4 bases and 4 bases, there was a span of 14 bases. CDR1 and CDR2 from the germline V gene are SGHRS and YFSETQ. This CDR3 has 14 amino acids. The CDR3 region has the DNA TGCGCCAGCAGCCGGGGGATCCCGGGAGAGACCCAGTACTTC. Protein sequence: CASSRGIPGETQYF.

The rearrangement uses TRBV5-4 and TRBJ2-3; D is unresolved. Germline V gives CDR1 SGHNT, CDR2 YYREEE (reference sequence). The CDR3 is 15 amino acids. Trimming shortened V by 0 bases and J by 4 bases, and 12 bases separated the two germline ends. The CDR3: CASSLAGFSADTQYF. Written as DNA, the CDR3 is TGTGCCAGCAGCTTGGCGGGTTTTTCGGCAGATACGCAGTATTTT.

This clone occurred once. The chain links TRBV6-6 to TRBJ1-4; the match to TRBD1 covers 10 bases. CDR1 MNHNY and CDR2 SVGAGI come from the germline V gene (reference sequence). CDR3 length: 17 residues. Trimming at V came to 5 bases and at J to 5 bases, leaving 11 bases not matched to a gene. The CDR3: CASSPMHGTGANEKLFF. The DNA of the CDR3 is TGTGCCAGCAGTCCGATGCATGGGACAGGGGCAAATGAAAAACTGTTTTTT.

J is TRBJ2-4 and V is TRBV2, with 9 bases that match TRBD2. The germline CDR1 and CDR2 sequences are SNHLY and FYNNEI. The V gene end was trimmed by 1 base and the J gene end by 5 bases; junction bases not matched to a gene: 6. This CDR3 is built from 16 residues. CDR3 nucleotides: TGTGCCAGCAGTGAAGGAAAAGCGGGGGGCCAAAACATTCAGTACTTC. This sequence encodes CASSEGKAGGQNIQYF.

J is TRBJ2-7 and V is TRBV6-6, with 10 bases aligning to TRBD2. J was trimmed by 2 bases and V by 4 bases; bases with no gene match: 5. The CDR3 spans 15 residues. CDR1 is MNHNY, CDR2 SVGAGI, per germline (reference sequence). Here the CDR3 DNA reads TGTGCCAGCAGTTCTCCGGGACTAGCGACCTACGAGCAGTACTTC. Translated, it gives CASSSPGLATYEQYF.

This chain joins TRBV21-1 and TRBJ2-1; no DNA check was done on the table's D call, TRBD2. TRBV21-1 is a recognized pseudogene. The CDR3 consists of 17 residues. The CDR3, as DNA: TGTGCCAGCAGCCAAGTGTACGGGACTAGCGGGTACAATGAGCAGTTCTTC. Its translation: CASSQVYGTSGYNEQFF.

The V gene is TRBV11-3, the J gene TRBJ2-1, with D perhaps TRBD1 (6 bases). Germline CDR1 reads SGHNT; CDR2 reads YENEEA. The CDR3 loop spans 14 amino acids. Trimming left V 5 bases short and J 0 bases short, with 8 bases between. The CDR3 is CASSGTSSYNEQFF. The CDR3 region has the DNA TGTGCCAGCAGCGGGACATCCTCCTACAATGAGCAGTTCTTC.

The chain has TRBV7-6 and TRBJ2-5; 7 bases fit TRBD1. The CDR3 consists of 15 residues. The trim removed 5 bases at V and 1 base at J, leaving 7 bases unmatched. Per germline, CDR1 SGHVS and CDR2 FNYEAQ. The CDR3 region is CASSARQGPQETQYF. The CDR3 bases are TGTGCCAGCAGCGCCCGACAGGGACCCCAAGAGACCCAGTACTTC.

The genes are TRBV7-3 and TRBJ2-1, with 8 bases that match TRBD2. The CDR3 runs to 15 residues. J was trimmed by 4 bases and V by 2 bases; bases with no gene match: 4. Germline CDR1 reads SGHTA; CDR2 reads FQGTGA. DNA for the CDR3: TGTGCCAGCAGCTTACTAGCGGGCCCATACAATGAGCAGTTCTTC. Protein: CASSLLAGPYNEQFF.

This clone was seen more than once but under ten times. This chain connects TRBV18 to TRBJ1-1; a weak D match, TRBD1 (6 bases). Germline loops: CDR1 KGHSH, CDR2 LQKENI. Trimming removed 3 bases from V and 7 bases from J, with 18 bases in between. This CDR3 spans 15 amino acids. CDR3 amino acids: CASSPPSGTRLEAFF. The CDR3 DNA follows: TGTGCCAGCTCACCCCCTTCCGGGACACGCCTTGAAGCTTTCTTT.

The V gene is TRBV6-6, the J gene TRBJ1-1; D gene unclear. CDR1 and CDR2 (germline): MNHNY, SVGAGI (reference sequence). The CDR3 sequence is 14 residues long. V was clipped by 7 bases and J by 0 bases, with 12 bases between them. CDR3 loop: CASTFGGLNTEAFF. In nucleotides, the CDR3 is TGTGCCAGCACCTTCGGAGGCCTGAACACTGAAGCTTTCTTT.